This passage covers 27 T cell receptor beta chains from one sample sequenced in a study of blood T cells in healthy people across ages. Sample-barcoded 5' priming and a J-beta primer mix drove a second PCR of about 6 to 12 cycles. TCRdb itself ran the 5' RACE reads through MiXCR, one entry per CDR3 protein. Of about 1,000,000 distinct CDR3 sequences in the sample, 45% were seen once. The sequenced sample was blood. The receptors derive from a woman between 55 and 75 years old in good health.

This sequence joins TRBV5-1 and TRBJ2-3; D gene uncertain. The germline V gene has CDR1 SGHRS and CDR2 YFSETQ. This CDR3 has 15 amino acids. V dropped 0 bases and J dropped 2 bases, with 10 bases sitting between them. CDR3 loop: CASSLAFAYTDTQYF. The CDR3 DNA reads TGCGCCAGCAGCTTGGCCTTTGCTTACACAGATACGCAGTATTTT. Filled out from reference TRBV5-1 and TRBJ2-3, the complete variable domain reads KAGVTQTPRYLIKTRGQQVTLSCSPISGHRSVSWYQQTPGQGLQFLFEYFSETQRNKGNFPGRFSGRQFSNSRSEMNVSTLELGDSALYLCASSLAFAYTDTQYFGPGTRLTVL.

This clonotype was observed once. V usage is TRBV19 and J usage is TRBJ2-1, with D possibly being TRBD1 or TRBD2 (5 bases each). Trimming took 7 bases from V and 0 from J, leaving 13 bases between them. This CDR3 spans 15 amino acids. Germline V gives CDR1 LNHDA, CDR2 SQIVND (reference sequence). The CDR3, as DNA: TGTGCCAGTACCCCCGGGGCGAGCTCCTACAATGAGCAGTTCTTC. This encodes CASTPGASSYNEQFF.

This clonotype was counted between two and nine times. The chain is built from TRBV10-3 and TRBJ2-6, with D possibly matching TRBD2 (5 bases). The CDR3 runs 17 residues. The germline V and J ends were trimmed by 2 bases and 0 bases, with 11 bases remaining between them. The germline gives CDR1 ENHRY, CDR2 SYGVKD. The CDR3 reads CAISEPGLNSGANVLTF. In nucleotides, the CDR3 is TGTGCCATCAGTGAGCCCGGACTCAACTCTGGGGCCAACGTCCTGACTTTC.

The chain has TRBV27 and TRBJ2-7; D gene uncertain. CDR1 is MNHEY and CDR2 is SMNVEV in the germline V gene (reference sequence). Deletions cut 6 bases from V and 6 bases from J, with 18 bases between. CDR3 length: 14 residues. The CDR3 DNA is TGTGCCAGCAGCCCCCGACAAGGGTCCCTCGAGCAGTACTTC. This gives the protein CASSPRQGSLEQYF.

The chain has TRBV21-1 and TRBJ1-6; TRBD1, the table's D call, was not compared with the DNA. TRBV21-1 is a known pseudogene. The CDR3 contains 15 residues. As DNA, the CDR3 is TGTGCCAGCAGATACCCGGGACCGGATAATTCACCCCTCCACTTT. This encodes CASRYPGPDNSPLHF.

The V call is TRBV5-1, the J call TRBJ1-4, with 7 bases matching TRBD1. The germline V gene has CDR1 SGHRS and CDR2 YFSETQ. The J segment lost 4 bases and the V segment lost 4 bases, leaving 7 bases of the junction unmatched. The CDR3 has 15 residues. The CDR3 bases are TGCGCCAGCAGCCCCGGGACAGCTGATAATGAAAAACTGTTTTTT. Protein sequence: CASSPGTADNEKLFF.

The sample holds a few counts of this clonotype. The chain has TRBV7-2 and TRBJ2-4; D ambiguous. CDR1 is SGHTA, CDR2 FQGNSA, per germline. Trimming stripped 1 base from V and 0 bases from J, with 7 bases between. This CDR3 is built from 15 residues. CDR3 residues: CASSLELLAKNIQYF. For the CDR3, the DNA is TGTGCCAGCAGCTTAGAACTTTTAGCCAAAAACATTCAGTACTTC. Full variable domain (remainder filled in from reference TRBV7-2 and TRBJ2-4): GAGVSQSPSNKVTEKGKDVELRCDPISGHTALYWYRQSLGQGLEFLIYFQGNSAPDKSGLPSDRFSAERTGGSVSTLTIQRTQQEDSAVYLCASSLELLAKNIQYFGAGTRLSVL.

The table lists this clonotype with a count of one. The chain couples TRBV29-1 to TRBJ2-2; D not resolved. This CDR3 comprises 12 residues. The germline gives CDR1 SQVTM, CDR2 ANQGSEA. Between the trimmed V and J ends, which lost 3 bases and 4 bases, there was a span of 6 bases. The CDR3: CSVDLATGELFF. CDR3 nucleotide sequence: TGCAGCGTTGACCTGGCCACCGGGGAGCTGTTTTTT.

The CDR3 DNA follows: TGTGCCAGCAGCTTAGTTTCGTCAGGAGCTCTAGCCAAAAACATTCAGTACTTC. Protein product: CASSLVSSGALAKNIQYF. J is TRBJ2-4 and V is TRBV7-9; D remains ambiguous. The CDR3 extends over 18 amino acids. Trimming took 1 base from V and 0 from J, leaving 16 bases between them. Germline loops: CDR1 SEHNR, CDR2 FQNEAQ (reference sequence).

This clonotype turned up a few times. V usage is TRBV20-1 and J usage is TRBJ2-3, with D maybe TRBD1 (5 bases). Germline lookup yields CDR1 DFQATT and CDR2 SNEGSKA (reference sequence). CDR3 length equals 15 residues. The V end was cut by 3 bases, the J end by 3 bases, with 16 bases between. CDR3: CSASNRLTSTDTQYF. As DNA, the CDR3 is TGCAGTGCTAGTAACAGGTTAACCTCTACAGATACGCAGTATTTT.

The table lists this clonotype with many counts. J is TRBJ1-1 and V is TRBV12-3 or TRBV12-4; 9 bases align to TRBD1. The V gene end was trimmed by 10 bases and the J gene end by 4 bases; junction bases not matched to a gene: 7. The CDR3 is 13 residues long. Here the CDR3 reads CATLTGGITEAFF. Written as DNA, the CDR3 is TGTGCCACCCTGACAGGGGGGATCACTGAAGCTTTCTTT.

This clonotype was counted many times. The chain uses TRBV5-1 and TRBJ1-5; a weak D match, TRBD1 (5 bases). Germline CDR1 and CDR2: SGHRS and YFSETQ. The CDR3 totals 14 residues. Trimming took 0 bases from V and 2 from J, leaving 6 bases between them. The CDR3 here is CASSLEGGNQPQHF. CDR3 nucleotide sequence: TGCGCCAGCAGCTTGGAAGGGGGCAATCAGCCCCAGCATTTT.

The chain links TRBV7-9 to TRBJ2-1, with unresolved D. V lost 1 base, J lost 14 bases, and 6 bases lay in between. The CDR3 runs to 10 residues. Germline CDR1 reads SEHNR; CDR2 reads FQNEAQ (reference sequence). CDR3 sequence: CASSLETEFF. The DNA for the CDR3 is TGTGCCAGCAGCTTAGAGACTGAGTTCTTC.

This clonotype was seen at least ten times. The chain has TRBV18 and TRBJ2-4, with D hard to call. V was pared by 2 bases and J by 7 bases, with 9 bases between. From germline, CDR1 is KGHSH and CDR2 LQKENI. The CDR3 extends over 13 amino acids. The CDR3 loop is CASSPAVRNIQYF. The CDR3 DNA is TGTGCCAGCTCACCAGCGGTACGGAACATTCAGTACTTC.

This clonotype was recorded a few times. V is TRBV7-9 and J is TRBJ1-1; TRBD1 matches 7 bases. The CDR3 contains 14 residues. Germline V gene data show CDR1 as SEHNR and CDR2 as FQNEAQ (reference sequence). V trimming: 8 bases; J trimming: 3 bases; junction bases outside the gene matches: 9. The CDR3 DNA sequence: TGTGCCAGCCCGCCCGAGGGGGCGGACACTGAAGCTTTCTTT. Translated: CASPPEGADTEAFF.

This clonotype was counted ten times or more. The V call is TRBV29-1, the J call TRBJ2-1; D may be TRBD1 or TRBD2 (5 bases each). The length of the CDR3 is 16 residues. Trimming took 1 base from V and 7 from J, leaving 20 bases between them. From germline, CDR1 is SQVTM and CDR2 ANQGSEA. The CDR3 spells CSVEAVGPRLGNEQFF. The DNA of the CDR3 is TGCAGCGTTGAAGCGGTGGGACCGAGATTGGGTAATGAGCAGTTCTTC.

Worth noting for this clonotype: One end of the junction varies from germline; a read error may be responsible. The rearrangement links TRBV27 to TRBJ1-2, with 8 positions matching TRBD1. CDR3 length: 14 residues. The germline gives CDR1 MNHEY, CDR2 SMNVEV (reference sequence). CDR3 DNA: TGTGTCAGCAGCGTCAGGGGGCTTGTCCATGGCTACACCTTC. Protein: CVSSVRGLVHGYTF.

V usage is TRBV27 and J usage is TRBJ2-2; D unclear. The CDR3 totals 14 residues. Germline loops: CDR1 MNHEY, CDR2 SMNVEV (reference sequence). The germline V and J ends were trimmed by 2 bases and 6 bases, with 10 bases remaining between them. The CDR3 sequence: CASSLILPSGELFF. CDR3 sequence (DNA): TGTGCCAGCAGTTTAATCCTCCCATCCGGGGAGCTGTTTTTT.

Written as DNA, the CDR3 is TGTGCCAGCAGCTTCCCAGGGGACAGGGTAGACAATGAGCAGTTCTTC. Protein: CASSFPGDRVDNEQFF. The chain has TRBV7-9 and TRBJ2-1; 9 nucleotides line up with TRBD1. The V gene end was trimmed by 3 bases and the J gene end by 5 bases; junction bases not matched to a gene: 8. The germline CDR1 and CDR2 sequences are SEHNR and FQNEAQ (reference sequence). The CDR3 is made up of 16 amino acids.

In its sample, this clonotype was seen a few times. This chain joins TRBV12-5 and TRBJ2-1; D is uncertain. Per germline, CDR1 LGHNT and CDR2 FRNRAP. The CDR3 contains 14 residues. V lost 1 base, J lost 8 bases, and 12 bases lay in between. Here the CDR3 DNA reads TGTGCTAGTGGTTTGGAACGCCGGGTTGATGAGCAGTTCTTC. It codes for CASGLERRVDEQFF.

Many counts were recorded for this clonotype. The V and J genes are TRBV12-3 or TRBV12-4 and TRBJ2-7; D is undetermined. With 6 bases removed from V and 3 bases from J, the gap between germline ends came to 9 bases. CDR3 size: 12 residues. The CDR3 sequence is CASSPLNYEQYF. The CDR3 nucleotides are TGTGCCAGCAGCCCTCTGAACTACGAGCAGTACTTC.

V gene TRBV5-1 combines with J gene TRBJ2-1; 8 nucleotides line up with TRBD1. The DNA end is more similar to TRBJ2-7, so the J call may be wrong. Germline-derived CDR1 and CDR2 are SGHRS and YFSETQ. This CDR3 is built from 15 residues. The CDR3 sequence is CASSLWGQDNNEQYF. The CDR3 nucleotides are TGCGCCAGCAGCTTGTGGGGACAGGATAACAATGAGCAGTACTTC.

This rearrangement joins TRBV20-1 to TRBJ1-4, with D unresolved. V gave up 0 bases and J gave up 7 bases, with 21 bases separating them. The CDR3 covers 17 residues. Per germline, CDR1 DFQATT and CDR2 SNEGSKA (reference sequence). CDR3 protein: CSARDRQARPGSEKLFF. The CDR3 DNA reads TGCAGTGCTAGAGATCGGCAGGCCCGTCCGGGAAGTGAAAAACTGTTTTTT.

CDR3 bases: TGTGCCATCAGTGAAGCCTGGGTAGATGAGCAGTTCTTC. Protein: CAISEAWVDEQFF. The gene calls are TRBV10-3 and TRBJ2-1; no definite D call. This CDR3 is built from 13 residues. CDR1 and CDR2 from the germline V gene are ENHRY and SYGVKD. Trimming shortened V by 3 bases and J by 8 bases, and 11 bases separated the two germline ends.

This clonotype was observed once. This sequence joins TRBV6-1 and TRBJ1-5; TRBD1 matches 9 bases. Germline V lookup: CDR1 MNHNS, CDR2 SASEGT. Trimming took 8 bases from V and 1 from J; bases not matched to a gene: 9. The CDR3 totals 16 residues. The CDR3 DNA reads TGTGCCAGCGAGCCTACAGGGGGCGGGAGCAATCAGCCCCAGCATTTT. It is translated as CASEPTGGGSNQPQHF.

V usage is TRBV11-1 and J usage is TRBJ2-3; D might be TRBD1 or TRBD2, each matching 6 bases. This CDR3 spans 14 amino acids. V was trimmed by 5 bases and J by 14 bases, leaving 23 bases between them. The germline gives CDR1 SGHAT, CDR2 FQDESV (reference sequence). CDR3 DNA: TGTGCCAGCAGCCAAGGAGGGGGTCCTGGCCTTCCGTATTTT. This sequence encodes CASSQGGGPGLPYF. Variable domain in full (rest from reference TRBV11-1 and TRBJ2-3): EAEVAQSPRYKITEKSQAVAFWCDPISGHATLYWYRQILGQGPELLVQFQDESVVDDSQLPKDRFSAERLKGVDSTLKIQPAELGDSAMYLCASSQGGGPGLPYFGPGTRLTVL.

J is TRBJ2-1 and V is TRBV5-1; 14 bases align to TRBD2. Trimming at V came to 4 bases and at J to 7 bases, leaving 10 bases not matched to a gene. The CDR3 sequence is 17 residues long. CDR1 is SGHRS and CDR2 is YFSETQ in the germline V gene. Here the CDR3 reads CASSPRLAGGLLNEQFF. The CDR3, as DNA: TGCGCCAGCAGCCCCCGACTAGCGGGAGGGCTTTTGAATGAGCAGTTCTTC.